This entry is about one T cell receptor (beta chain). Its antigen is not known. This sample stems from a study of OX40 agonist ivuxolimab in advanced cancers. Study details: At 65% to 85% male, the cohort had a mean age of roughly 60 years, ranging from roughly 20 to 90. Among those treated, three patients had partial responses, one with hepatocellular carcinoma and two with cutaneous melanoma. Study-wide results and caveats: What antigens the expanded peripheral T cells recognized was never established.

The CDR3 loop spans 16 amino acids. Between the trimmed V and J ends, which lost 5 bases and 1 base, there was a span of 17 bases. The germline CDR1 and CDR2 sequences are SGHTA and FQGNSA. Using immunoSEQ multiplex PCR, the repertoire was profiled, and TCRdb retains in-frame clones only, with some absent. The sample yields 50,000 or so clones, over 70% seen once. This receptor was taken from an adult with an advanced solid tumor such as melanoma, head and neck, liver or kidney cancer. V gene TRBV7-2 combines with J gene TRBJ1-1, with D maybe TRBD1 (6 bases). The starting material was CD4+ or CD8+ T cells sorted from blood, obtained in a trial of the OX40 agonist ivuxolimab. The CDR3 region is CASSDGTWGANTEAFF. Here the CDR3 DNA reads TGTGCCAGCAGCGATGGGACTTGGGGGGCGAACACTGAAGCTTTCTTT.